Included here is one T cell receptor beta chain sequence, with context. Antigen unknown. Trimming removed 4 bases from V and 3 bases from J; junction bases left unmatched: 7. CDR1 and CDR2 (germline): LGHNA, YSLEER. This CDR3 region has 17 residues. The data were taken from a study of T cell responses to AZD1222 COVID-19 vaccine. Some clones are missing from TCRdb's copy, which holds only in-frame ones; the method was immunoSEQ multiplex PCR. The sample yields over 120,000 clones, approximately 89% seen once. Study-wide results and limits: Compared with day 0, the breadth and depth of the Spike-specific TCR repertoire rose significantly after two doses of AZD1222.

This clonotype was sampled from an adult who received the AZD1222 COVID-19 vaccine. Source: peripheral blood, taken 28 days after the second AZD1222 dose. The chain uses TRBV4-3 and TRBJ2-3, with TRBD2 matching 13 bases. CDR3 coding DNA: TGCGCCAGCAGCCCCTCGGGACTAGCGGGACCGACAGATACGCAGTATTTT. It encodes CASSPSGLAGPTDTQYF.